These 30 T cell receptor beta chains were all obtained from the same sample, sequenced in a study of PD-1 blockade in classical Hodgkin lymphoma. Only in-frame clones appear in the TCRdb table, and some are missing; sequencing was by immunoSEQ multiplex PCR. The data hold about 43,000 clones, with approximately 70% observed a single time. All patients relapsed after autologous stem cell transplantation, and brentuximab vedotin exposure varied. Specimen: peripheral blood mononuclear cells (PBMCs), collected before the second cycle of nivolumab. The receptors here all came from a human donor with classical Hodgkin lymphoma.

The chain uses TRBV21-1 and TRBJ2-7; TRBD1, the table's D call, lacks a check against the DNA. TRBV21-1 is a known pseudogene. The CDR3 runs to 12 residues. Written as DNA, the CDR3 is TGTGCCAGCCAGGGGGACTCCTACGAGCAGTACTTC. Translated, it gives CASQGDSYEQYF.

This clone rates as medium-sized. V and J are TRBV5-1 and TRBJ1-1, with D unresolved. The CDR3 length is 14 residues. Germline lookup yields CDR1 SGHRS and CDR2 YFSETQ. V lost 4 bases, J lost 4 bases, and 14 bases lay in between. The CDR3 is CASSGTEGGTEAFF. The CDR3 DNA is TGCGCCAGCAGCGGAACCGAGGGCGGCACTGAAGCTTTCTTT.

The rearrangement links TRBV4-1 to TRBJ1-2; D is ambiguous. Per the germline V gene, CDR1 is MGHRA and CDR2 is YSYEKL. V shed 2 bases and J shed 2 bases, with 3 bases lying between them. The length of the CDR3 is 12 residues. As DNA, the CDR3 is TGCGCCAGCAGCCAAACGAACTATGGCTACACCTTC. This gives the protein CASSQTNYGYTF.

The chain employs TRBV6-5 and TRBJ1-2; weak D call: TRBD1 (5 bases). CDR1 and CDR2 (germline): MNHEY, SVGAGI. Trimming shortened V by 1 base and J by 3 bases, and 9 bases separated the two germline ends. CDR3 length: 14 residues. This chain's CDR3 is CASSYFDSHYGYTF. The CDR3 nucleotides are TGTGCCAGCAGTTACTTTGACAGCCACTATGGCTACACCTTC.

This clone was observed a handful of times. J is TRBJ1-2 and V is TRBV30; possibly TRBD1 for D (5 bases). This CDR3 is built from 16 residues. Germline V CDR1 and CDR2: GTSNPN, SVGIG (reference sequence). Deletions cut 2 bases from V and 4 bases from J, with 20 bases between. CDR3 amino acids: CAWSSSPGTFVYGYTF. CDR3 coding DNA: TGTGCCTGGAGTTCCTCTCCCGGGACGTTCGTCTATGGCTACACCTTC.

The chain is built from TRBV13 and TRBJ2-1; TRBD2 agrees at 9 bases. This CDR3 spans 14 amino acids. Per germline, CDR1 PRHDT and CDR2 FYEKMQ (reference sequence). J was trimmed by 7 bases and V by 4 bases; bases with no gene match: 5. This CDR3 is CASSSRGGENEQFF. DNA of the CDR3: TGTGCCAGCAGCTCGCGGGGGGGAGAGAATGAGCAGTTCTTC.

The V call is TRBV5-1, the J call TRBJ1-4; D gene uncertain. With 7 bases removed from V and 0 bases from J, the gap between germline ends came to 7 bases. CDR3 length equals 13 residues. Looked up from germline, CDR1 is SGHRS and CDR2 is YFSETQ. The CDR3 sequence is CASALSTNEKLFF. The CDR3 nucleotides read TGCGCCAGCGCCCTATCAACTAATGAAAAACTGTTTTTT.

The chain combines TRBV9 with TRBJ1-2; 10 bases agree with TRBD1. This CDR3 is built from 17 residues. Losses at the gene ends were 0 bases for V and 6 bases for J; bases not matched to a gene: 11. The germline CDR1 and CDR2 sequences are SGDLS and YYNGEE. For the CDR3, the DNA is TGTGCCAGCAGCGTAGGATTACCGGGACAGGGGAGACATGGCTACACCTTC. Encoded protein: CASSVGLPGQGRHGYTF.

This clone occurred a few times. The chain joins TRBV7-9 to TRBJ2-7; TRBD2 is a possible D gene (5 bases). From germline, CDR1 is SEHNR and CDR2 FQNEAQ (reference sequence). The ends were cut back, 6 bases at V and 5 bases at J, with 17 bases in the middle. The CDR3 runs to 14 residues. In DNA form, the CDR3 reads TGTGCCAGCAGTTCCGGGAAACGCCCCGACGAGCAGTACTTC. Protein product: CASSSGKRPDEQYF.

The rearrangement links TRBV6-5 to TRBJ2-4, with D possibly matching TRBD2 (5 bases). The CDR3 is made up of 13 amino acids. Germline lookup yields CDR1 MNHEY and CDR2 SVGAGI. Trimming shortened V by 11 bases and J by 1 base, and 12 bases separated the two germline ends. The CDR3 coding sequence is TGTGCCGCGAGGGAGTCCGCCAAAAACATTCAGTACTTC. It encodes CAARESAKNIQYF.

The chain joins TRBV28 to TRBJ2-5, with unresolved D. V was cut by 7 bases and J by 1 base, with 16 bases left in between. This CDR3 is built from 15 residues. Per germline, CDR1 MDHEN and CDR2 SYDVKM. The DNA of the CDR3 is TGTGCCAGCAACTCCCCGGTGGTAGGCCAAGAGACCCAGTACTTC. Amino acids: CASNSPVVGQETQYF.

The CDR3 is CASSEKGDNEQFF. The CDR3 DNA sequence: TGTGCCAGCAGTGAAAAAGGGGACAATGAGCAGTTCTTC. The chain is built from TRBV6-1 and TRBJ2-1, with D tentatively TRBD1 (5 bases). Germline assignment: CDR1 MNHNS and CDR2 SASEGT. V was trimmed by 2 bases and J by 5 bases, leaving 7 bases between them. The CDR3 totals 13 residues.

The chain couples TRBV5-6 to TRBJ1-1; D is perhaps TRBD1 (6 bases). The germline CDR1 and CDR2 sequences are SGHDT and YYEEEE. The V end lost 6 bases, the J end lost 3 bases, and 18 bases lay between the germline ends. The CDR3 extends over 15 amino acids. The CDR3 DNA is TGTGCCAGCATCGGGGCAGGGGTTAAGGACACTGAAGCTTTCTTT. It specifies CASIGAGVKDTEAFF.

This chain connects TRBV13 to TRBJ2-5; D unresolved. The V and J ends lost 0 bases and 2 bases respectively, with 4 bases between them. The length of the CDR3 is 13 residues. Germline CDR1 PRHDT, CDR2 FYEKMQ (reference sequence). CDR3 sequence reads: CASSLGQQETQYF. CDR3 bases: TGTGCCAGCAGCTTAGGGCAGCAAGAGACCCAGTACTTC.

This clone is labeled as medium-sized. The CDR3 nucleotides read TGCGCCAGCAGTTGGGAAGGACAGGGGGCGAGTTCCTATGGCTACACCTTC. Protein product: CASSWEGQGASSYGYTF. The chain recombines TRBV5-1 with TRBJ1-2, with 11 positions matching TRBD1. The length of the CDR3 is 17 residues. CDR1 and CDR2 (germline): SGHRS, YFSETQ. J was trimmed by 4 bases and V by 5 bases; bases with no gene match: 13.

Comment on this clone: This sample also contains other DNA sequences that code for the same CDR3. This chain connects TRBV15 to TRBJ2-7; 8 bases line up with TRBD2. This CDR3 is 15 amino acids long. J gave up 0 bases and V 1 base, and 2 bases lay outside the gene matches. The germline gives CDR1 LNHNV, CDR2 YYDKDF (reference sequence). For the CDR3, the DNA is TGTGCCACCAGCAGAGCTCTAGCGGGCTCCTACGAGCAGTACTTC. It translates to CATSRALAGSYEQYF.

The V call is TRBV2, the J call TRBJ1-5; a weak D match, TRBD1 (6 bases). In germline, CDR1 is SNHLY, CDR2 FYNNEI. The CDR3 has 14 residues. Trimming pared 6 bases from V and 3 bases from J, leaving 12 bases between. The CDR3 region has the DNA TGTGCCAGCAGACCCGGACAGTTCAATCAGCCCCAGCATTTT. Its protein product is CASRPGQFNQPQHF. Complete variable domain (other parts from reference TRBV2 and TRBJ1-5): EPEVTQTPSHQVTQMGQEVILRCVPISNHLYFYWYRQILGQKVEFLVSFYNNEISEKSEIFDDQFSVERPDGSNFTLKIRSTKLEDSAMYFCASRPGQFNQPQHFGDGTRLSIL.

The V gene is TRBV9, the J gene TRBJ1-5; D unclear. The CDR3 consists of 14 residues. Trimming cost V 3 bases and J 0 bases, with 7 bases left between them. Germline CDR1 and CDR2: SGDLS and YYNGEE. The CDR3 nucleotides read TGTGCCAGCAGCGGACCCGATAGCAATCAGCCCCAGCATTTT. This codes for CASSGPDSNQPQHF.

The rearrangement uses TRBV19 and TRBJ2-3, with TRBD2 identical over 9 bases. CDR3 length: 21 amino acids. With 3 bases clipped from V and 4 bases from J, the junction kept 23 bases outside the gene matches. Germline CDR1 is LNHDA and CDR2 is SQIVND (reference sequence). The CDR3 DNA reads TGTGCCAGTAGTATTTCTGATGTGTATAGACCGGGACTAGCTTATTCAGATACGCAGTATTTT. Its protein product is CASSISDVYRPGLAYSDTQYF.

The chain has TRBV6-5 and TRBJ1-2, with TRBD1 identical over 10 bases. V gave up 6 bases and J gave up 8 bases; unmatched junction bases: 6. CDR1 is MNHEY and CDR2 is SVGAGI in the germline V gene. CDR3 length equals 13 residues. The CDR3 spells CASSPGTGEGYTF. The CDR3 DNA is TGTGCCAGCAGCCCCGGGACAGGGGAAGGCTACACCTTC.

The chain has TRBV7-3 and TRBJ2-3; 13 bases map to TRBD2. The CDR3 spans 16 residues. Germline CDR1 and CDR2: SGHTA and FQGTGA. V shed 1 base and J 6 bases; nucleotides not matched to a gene: 4. The CDR3 protein is CASSLMGLAGKDTQYF. As DNA, the CDR3 is TGTGCCAGCAGCTTAATGGGACTAGCGGGAAAGGATACGCAGTATTTT. Combining the CDR3 with reference TRBV7-3 and TRBJ2-3 gives the whole variable domain GAGVSQTPSNKVTEKGKYVELRCDPISGHTALYWYRQSLGQGPEFLIYFQGTGAADDSGLPNDRFFAVRPEGSVSTLKIQRTERGDSAVYLCASSLMGLAGKDTQYFGPGTRLTVL.

This chain joins TRBV7-9 and TRBJ2-5; a possible D gene is TRBD2 (5 bases). CDR3 size: 14 residues. Germline V gives CDR1 SEHNR, CDR2 FQNEAQ (reference sequence). V was cut by 6 bases and J by 2 bases, with 13 bases left in between. The CDR3 loop is CASSIRTVQETQYF. The CDR3 DNA is TGTGCCAGCAGTATTAGGACTGTTCAAGAGACCCAGTACTTC.

The rearrangement uses TRBV27 and TRBJ2-5; 7 nucleotides match TRBD1. CDR1 and CDR2 from the germline V gene are MNHEY and SMNVEV (reference sequence). Trimming took 6 bases from V and 4 from J; bases not matched to a gene: 8. There are 14 residues in the CDR3. This CDR3 reads CASSENRGSETQYF. DNA of the CDR3: TGTGCCAGCAGCGAAAACAGGGGCTCAGAGACCCAGTACTTC.

The V gene is TRBV10-1, the J gene TRBJ2-1, with 7 bases lining up with TRBD1. V lost 8 bases to trimming and J lost 8 bases; unmatched junction nucleotides: 15. The V gene's germline CDR1 is WNHNN and CDR2 SYGVQD (reference sequence). This CDR3 has 15 residues. CDR3 in amino acids: CASAFLGTALDEQFF. The CDR3 DNA reads as TGCGCCAGCGCTTTCTTGGGGACAGCGCTAGATGAGCAGTTCTTC.

The chain uses TRBV7-2 and TRBJ2-1, with 11 bases matching TRBD2. The germline V gene encodes CDR1 SGHTA and CDR2 FQGNSA. The CDR3 runs to 15 residues. The V gene end was trimmed by 3 bases and the J gene end by 10 bases; junction bases not matched to a gene: 8. DNA for the CDR3: TGTGCCAGCAGCTTGAACAAACTAGCGGGAGACGAGCAGTTCTTC. Translated: CASSLNKLAGDEQFF.

The rearrangement uses TRBV7-2 and TRBJ2-2, with TRBD1 matching 7 bases. V lost 4 bases to trimming and J lost 0 bases; unmatched junction nucleotides: 5. From germline, CDR1 is SGHTA and CDR2 FQGNSA. The CDR3 consists of 16 residues. For the CDR3, the DNA is TGTGCCAGCAGCTCAACCGGGACAGCGAACACCGGGGAGCTGTTTTTT. As protein: CASSSTGTANTGELFF.

The chain employs TRBV6-5 and TRBJ1-2; D is uncertain. The CDR3 consists of 13 residues. The ends were cut back, 0 bases at V and 5 bases at J, with 7 bases in the middle. The germline V gene has CDR1 MNHEY and CDR2 SVGAGI. CDR3 in amino acids: CASSYSARYGYTF. CDR3 bases: TGTGCCAGCAGTTACTCGGCGAGGTATGGCTACACCTTC.

This clone was recorded a few times. This chain's CDR3 is CATSRDLGQGYGYTF. In nucleotides, the CDR3 is TGTGCCACCAGCAGAGACCTGGGACAGGGCTATGGCTACACCTTC. The gene calls are TRBV15 and TRBJ1-2; TRBD1 matches 9 bases. CDR1 is LNHNV, CDR2 YYDKDF, per germline (reference sequence). The CDR3 loop spans 15 amino acids. Trimming took 0 bases from V and 4 from J; bases not matched to a gene: 3. Combining the CDR3 with reference TRBV15 and TRBJ1-2 gives the whole variable domain DAMVIQNPRYQVTQFGKPVTLSCSQTLNHNVMYWYQQKSSQAPKLLFHYYDKDFNNEADTPDNFQSRRPNTSFCFLDIRSPGLGDTAMYLCATSRDLGQGYGYTFGSGTRLTVV.

The V and J genes are TRBV4-2 and TRBJ1-2, with 8 bases fitting TRBD1. With V trimmed by 1 base and J by 6 bases, 10 bases remained unmatched. The length of the CDR3 is 16 residues. Per the germline V gene, CDR1 is LGHNA and CDR2 is YNFKEQ. CDR3 sequence (DNA): TGTGCCAGCAGCCAAGCCGGGACAGGCCACTTCGATGGCTACACCTTC. Amino acids: CASSQAGTGHFDGYTF.

V gene TRBV7-2 combines with J gene TRBJ1-3; TRBD1 might be the D (6 bases). In germline, CDR1 is SGHTA, CDR2 FQGNSA. CDR3 length equals 14 residues. Between the trimmed V and J ends, which lost 4 bases and 1 base, there was a span of 8 bases. CDR3 protein: CASSSGTSGNTIYF. The CDR3 coding sequence is TGTGCCAGCAGCTCCGGGACATCTGGAAACACCATATATTTT. Combining the CDR3 with reference TRBV7-2 and TRBJ1-3 gives the whole variable domain GAGVSQSPSNKVTEKGKDVELRCDPISGHTALYWYRQSLGQGLEFLIYFQGNSAPDKSGLPSDRFSAERTGGSVSTLTIQRTQQEDSAVYLCASSSGTSGNTIYFGEGSWLTVV.